The next 17 T cell receptor beta chains were all read from a single sample in a study of cytomegalovirus exposure and HLA in healthy donors. It was with 60 Vbeta and 13 Jbeta primers that the PCR ran. The repertoire was sequenced with immunoSEQ multiplex PCR; TCRdb's copy has only in-frame clones and lacks some. This sample has roughly 52,000 clones, with 78% found just once. Input material: PBMCs. These receptors were taken from a female donor in good health and CMV-seronegative.

The chain has TRBV5-1 and TRBJ1-2, with 7 bases that match TRBD1. This CDR3 region has 18 residues. The germline gives CDR1 SGHRS, CDR2 YFSETQ. With V trimmed by 0 bases and J by 4 bases, 15 bases remained unmatched. CDR3 sequence reads: CASSLGRGQGQTSYGYTF. DNA for the CDR3: TGCGCCAGCAGCTTGGGGAGGGGGCAGGGACAGACTTCCTATGGCTACACCTTC.

This sequence joins TRBV7-8 and TRBJ1-3; 7 nucleotides align to TRBD1. Per germline, CDR1 SGHVS and CDR2 FQNEAQ. The J segment lost 2 bases and the V segment lost 6 bases, leaving 13 bases of the junction unmatched. This CDR3 has 17 residues. Written as DNA, the CDR3 is TGTGCCAGCAGGGAATTTCTACAGGGGTTGGCTGGAAACACCATATATTTT. This codes for CASREFLQGLAGNTIYF.

The chain employs TRBV7-3 and TRBJ2-2; 9 bases are a match to TRBD1. Germline V lookup: CDR1 SGHTA, CDR2 FQGTGA. There are 15 residues in the CDR3. Trimming cost V 5 bases and J 9 bases; bases outside gene matches: 10. In nucleotides, the CDR3 is TGTGCCAGCAGCACAGGGACAGGGTCGATCCGGGAGCTGTTTTTT. Protein product: CASSTGTGSIRELFF.

The chain combines TRBV7-8 with TRBJ1-1; D perhaps matches TRBD1 (5 bases). Germline V CDR1 and CDR2: SGHVS, FQNEAQ. The germline V and J ends were trimmed by 8 bases and 3 bases, with 7 bases remaining between them. The CDR3 is made up of 11 amino acids. The CDR3 region is CASGGDTEAFF. The CDR3 DNA reads as TGTGCCAGCGGGGGGGACACTGAAGCTTTCTTT.

A note on this clone: One end of the junction fails to match germline, which may point to a read error. The chain couples TRBV7-7 to TRBJ1-1; possible D gene TRBD1, 6 bases. The CDR3 is made up of 15 amino acids. CDR1 is SSHAT and CDR2 is FNYEAQ in the germline V gene (reference sequence). The CDR3 reads CASSPSSGDLTEAFF. In nucleotides, the CDR3 is TGTGCTAGCAGCCCTTCCTCAGGGGATTTGACTGAAGCTTTCTTT.

A single count supports this clone. The V gene is TRBV2, the J gene TRBJ2-1; D might be TRBD2 (5 bases). The CDR3 covers 13 residues. V was clipped by 1 base and J by 11 bases, with 12 bases between them. The V gene's germline CDR1 is SNHLY and CDR2 FYNNEI. The DNA for the CDR3 is TGTGCCAGCAGTGAAGGGCTAGCCAACCAGCAGTTCTTC. Translated: CASSEGLANQQFF. The full variable domain, its missing parts supplied by reference TRBV2 and TRBJ2-1, is EPEVTQTPSHQVTQMGQEVILRCVPISNHLYFYWYRQILGQKVEFLVSFYNNEISEKSEIFDDQFSVERPDGSNFTLKIRSTKLEDSAMYFCASSEGLANQQFFGPGTRLTVL.

The V call is TRBV7-2, the J call TRBJ1-1, with a possible D match to TRBD1 (5 bases). V was pared by 2 bases and J by 0 bases, with 16 bases between. CDR3 length: 17 amino acids. Germline loops: CDR1 SGHTA, CDR2 FQGNSA. The CDR3 here is CASSLIGWGGMNTEAFF. The CDR3 DNA is TGTGCCAGCAGCTTAATAGGTTGGGGGGGAATGAACACTGAAGCTTTCTTT.

J is TRBJ1-4 and V is TRBV7-2; TRBD1 aligns across 9 bases. V lost 1 base and J lost 8; bases outside the gene matches: 2. Germline V gene sequence: CDR1 SGHTA, CDR2 FQGNSA. This CDR3 has 14 amino acids. The CDR3 nucleotides are TGTGCCAGCAGCTTAGGGACAGGGGTCGAAAAACTGTTTTTT. Amino acid sequence: CASSLGTGVEKLFF.

Here the CDR3 DNA reads TGTGCCAGCTCTGGACAGACCGTGGCCCAGCATTTT. This gives the protein CASSGQTVAQHF. The J gene is TRBJ1-5, the V gene TRBV2, with D maybe TRBD1 (6 bases). CDR3 size: 12 residues. The V end lost 8 bases, the J end lost 11 bases, and 16 bases lay between the germline ends. Germline V CDR1 and CDR2: SNHLY, FYNNEI.

In this sample, this clone turned up once. The rearrangement uses TRBV9 and TRBJ1-2; weak D call: TRBD1 (5 bases). This CDR3 comprises 12 residues. The germline V gene encodes CDR1 SGDLS and CDR2 YYNGEE. The V end lost 0 bases, the J end lost 6 bases, and 6 bases lay between the germline ends. For the CDR3, the DNA is TGTGCCAGCAGCGTAGAGGGGAATGGCTACACCTTC. It is translated as CASSVEGNGYTF.

This clone was seen just once. The chain couples TRBV15 to TRBJ2-7; TRBD2 matches at 7 bases. Germline V gene sequence: CDR1 LNHNV, CDR2 YYDKDF (reference sequence). V shed 8 bases and J 7 bases; nucleotides not matched to a gene: 8. This CDR3 region has 12 residues. CDR3 sequence reads: CATGGGYGEQYF. The CDR3 coding sequence is TGTGCCACCGGGGGGGGGTACGGGGAGCAGTACTTC. The whole variable domain, remainder taken from reference TRBV15 and TRBJ2-7, is DAMVIQNPRYQVTQFGKPVTLSCSQTLNHNVMYWYQQKSSQAPKLLFHYYDKDFNNEADTPDNFQSRRPNTSFCFLDIRSPGLGDTAMYLCATGGGYGEQYFGPGTRLTVT.

V usage is TRBV9 and J usage is TRBJ2-3, with 10 bases fitting TRBD2. Losses at the gene ends were 0 bases for V and 5 bases for J; bases not matched to a gene: 3. This CDR3 has 15 amino acids. The germline CDR1 and CDR2 sequences are SGDLS and YYNGEE. CDR3 nucleotide sequence: TGTGCCAGCAGCGTAGCGCCTAGCGGGAGAGATACGCAGTATTTT. Encoded protein: CASSVAPSGRDTQYF.

This clone was observed a handful of times. This chain joins TRBV6-1 and TRBJ1-2; possibly TRBD1 for D (5 bases). Germline V gives CDR1 MNHNS, CDR2 SASEGT. The CDR3 has 14 amino acids. Trimming left V 0 bases short and J 2 bases short, with 7 bases between. The CDR3 protein is CASSEAPGNYGYTF. The CDR3 bases are TGTGCCAGCAGTGAAGCGCCAGGGAACTATGGCTACACCTTC.

A note on this clone: Within the sample, other DNA sequences also encode this same CDR3. The chain has TRBV7-9 and TRBJ2-7, with 8 nucleotides matching TRBD2. V gave up 5 bases and J gave up 2 bases; unmatched junction bases: 11. This CDR3 has 16 residues. Germline loops: CDR1 SEHNR, CDR2 FQNEAQ (reference sequence). Here the CDR3 reads CASSLGRGAGAYEQYF. As DNA, the CDR3 is TGTGCCAGCAGCCTGGGGCGGGGGGCTGGGGCCTACGAGCAGTACTTC.

The chain couples TRBV2 to TRBJ2-7; 7 bases align to TRBD1. This CDR3 is 12 amino acids long. J gave up 7 bases and V 6 bases, and 6 bases lay outside the gene matches. Germline V gene data show CDR1 as SNHLY and CDR2 as FYNNEI. The CDR3 sequence is CASRKGAREQYF. CDR3 DNA: TGTGCCAGCAGGAAGGGGGCGCGTGAGCAGTACTTC. Together with reference TRBV2 and TRBJ2-7, the CDR3 gives the full variable domain: EPEVTQTPSHQVTQMGQEVILRCVPISNHLYFYWYRQILGQKVEFLVSFYNNEISEKSEIFDDQFSVERPDGSNFTLKIRSTKLEDSAMYFCASRKGAREQYFGPGTRLTVT.

The chain is built from TRBV5-1 and TRBJ1-2, with D unresolved. The CDR3 length is 13 residues. Trimming cost V 0 bases and J 3 bases, with 6 bases left between them. Germline V gene lookup returns CDR1 SGHRS and CDR2 YFSETQ. The CDR3 here is CASSLVSDYGYTF. In nucleotides, the CDR3 is TGCGCCAGCAGCTTGGTTTCGGACTATGGCTACACCTTC.

The gene calls are TRBV6-5 and TRBJ1-6; D not certain. V lost 8 bases and J lost 4, with 12 bases in between. The CDR3 spans 14 residues. CDR1 and CDR2 from the germline V gene are MNHEY and SVGAGI. As DNA, the CDR3 is TGTGCCAGCCGGAACAGCCCGTATAATTCACCCCTCCACTTT. As protein: CASRNSPYNSPLHF.